The next 11 T cell receptor beta chains were all read from a single sample in a study of blood T cell repertoires in COVID-19. TCRdb's table, derived via immunoSEQ multiplex PCR, lists solely in-frame clones and lacks some. The sample includes about 190,000 clones, around 89% seen only once; the top ten take 4% to 5%. The specimen was peripheral blood. The source of these receptors is a human donor in a cohort sampled during active COVID-19.

This chain uses TRBV6-2 or TRBV6-3 with TRBJ2-7; D may be TRBD2 (7 bases). CDR1 and CDR2 from the germline V gene are MNHEY and SVGEGT. Trimming left V 0 bases short and J 4 bases short, with 13 bases between. This CDR3 is 15 amino acids long. DNA of the CDR3: TGTGCCAGCAGTTACTCAGGGGGGGGACCTTACGAGCAGTACTTC. It yields the protein CASSYSGGGPYEQYF.

The gene calls are TRBV27 and TRBJ2-7; possible D gene TRBD1, 6 bases. The ends were cut back, 3 bases at V and 2 bases at J, with 11 bases in the middle. The length of the CDR3 is 14 residues. Germline V gives CDR1 MNHEY, CDR2 SMNVEV (reference sequence). The DNA of the CDR3 is TGTGCCAGCAGTTTGGTTGGGGGCCCCTACGAGCAGTACTTC. Translated: CASSLVGGPYEQYF.

The rearrangement uses TRBV6-2 or TRBV6-3 and TRBJ2-2; 9 bases are shared with TRBD2. The CDR3 length is 14 residues. V lost 2 bases, J lost 7 bases, and 2 bases stayed unmatched. Germline CDR1 and CDR2: MNHEY and SVGEGT. The DNA for the CDR3 is TGTGCCAGCAGTTACGTAGCGGGAGTCGGGGAGCTGTTTTTT. Amino acids: CASSYVAGVGELFF.

The chain combines TRBV7-8 with TRBJ1-1; no reliable D call. The CDR3 has 15 residues. The V and J ends lost 3 bases and 5 bases respectively, with 16 bases between them. Germline-derived CDR1 and CDR2 are SGHVS and FQNEAQ. The CDR3 loop is CASSFSDGKATEAFF. In nucleotides, the CDR3 is TGTGCCAGCAGCTTCTCTGACGGGAAGGCAACTGAAGCTTTCTTT.

The V gene is TRBV11-2, the J gene TRBJ2-7; 8 bases are a match to TRBD1. The CDR3 contains 14 residues. Germline V lookup: CDR1 SGHAT, CDR2 FQNNGV. V shed 6 bases, J shed 6 bases, and the junction held 10 bases outside the gene matches. The DNA of the CDR3 is TGTGCCAGCAGACTCGCAGGGGGCGAGTCCGAGCAGTACTTC. It specifies CASRLAGGESEQYF.

This chain links TRBV5-4 with TRBJ2-1; 12 nucleotides line up with TRBD2. The germline gives CDR1 SGHNT, CDR2 YYREEE (reference sequence). Unmatched junction bases numbered 5, after V lost 1 base and J lost 9 bases. The CDR3 extends over 15 amino acids. The CDR3 region is CASSLRLAGASEQFF. The DNA of the CDR3 is TGTGCCAGCAGCTTGAGACTAGCGGGAGCTAGTGAGCAGTTCTTC.

V gene TRBV7-9 combines with J gene TRBJ2-1; D may be TRBD2 (6 bases). The CDR3 sequence is 13 residues long. Germline V gives CDR1 SEHNR, CDR2 FQNEAQ (reference sequence). V lost 8 bases to trimming and J lost 7 bases, with 15 bases between them. The CDR3 sequence: CASPLGGTNEQFF. CDR3 DNA sequence: TGTGCCAGCCCCCTGGGGGGTACGAATGAGCAGTTCTTC.

The chain employs TRBV2 and TRBJ1-6; 8 positions match TRBD1. The CDR3 length is 15 residues. The germline CDR1 and CDR2 sequences are SNHLY and FYNNEI. V lost 6 bases, J lost 9 bases, and 10 bases stayed unmatched. CDR3 DNA sequence: TGTGCCAGCAGCGCTCCAGGACAGGGACGTTCACCCCTCCACTTT. Residues: CASSAPGQGRSPLHF.

CDR3 nucleotide sequence: TGTGCCAGCAGCTCCGGGACAGGGTTAACTGAAGCTTTCTTT. Translation gives CASSSGTGLTEAFF. V usage is TRBV7-9 and J usage is TRBJ1-1; 9 bases align to TRBD1. V lost 4 bases and J lost 5; bases outside the gene matches: 5. Germline V gene sequence: CDR1 SEHNR, CDR2 FQNEAQ (reference sequence). This CDR3 has 14 residues.

The chain combines TRBV6-5 with TRBJ2-2; D is perhaps TRBD2 (5 bases). The V gene's germline CDR1 is MNHEY and CDR2 SVGAGI. The V end lost 7 bases, the J end lost 0 bases, and 12 bases lay between the germline ends. The CDR3 extends over 15 amino acids. CDR3 protein: CASTAGSSNTGELFF. CDR3 bases: TGTGCCAGCACCGCGGGCAGCTCGAACACCGGGGAGCTGTTTTTT.

The chain recombines TRBV19 with TRBJ2-7; D possibly corresponds to TRBD1 (8 bases). CDR1 and CDR2 (germline): LNHDA, SQIVND (reference sequence). V was clipped by 9 bases and J by 3 bases, with 21 bases between them. This CDR3 has 15 residues. This CDR3 reads CASAQGAGAGYEQYF. The DNA for the CDR3 is TGTGCCAGCGCCCAGGGGGCGGGAGCGGGCTACGAGCAGTACTTC.